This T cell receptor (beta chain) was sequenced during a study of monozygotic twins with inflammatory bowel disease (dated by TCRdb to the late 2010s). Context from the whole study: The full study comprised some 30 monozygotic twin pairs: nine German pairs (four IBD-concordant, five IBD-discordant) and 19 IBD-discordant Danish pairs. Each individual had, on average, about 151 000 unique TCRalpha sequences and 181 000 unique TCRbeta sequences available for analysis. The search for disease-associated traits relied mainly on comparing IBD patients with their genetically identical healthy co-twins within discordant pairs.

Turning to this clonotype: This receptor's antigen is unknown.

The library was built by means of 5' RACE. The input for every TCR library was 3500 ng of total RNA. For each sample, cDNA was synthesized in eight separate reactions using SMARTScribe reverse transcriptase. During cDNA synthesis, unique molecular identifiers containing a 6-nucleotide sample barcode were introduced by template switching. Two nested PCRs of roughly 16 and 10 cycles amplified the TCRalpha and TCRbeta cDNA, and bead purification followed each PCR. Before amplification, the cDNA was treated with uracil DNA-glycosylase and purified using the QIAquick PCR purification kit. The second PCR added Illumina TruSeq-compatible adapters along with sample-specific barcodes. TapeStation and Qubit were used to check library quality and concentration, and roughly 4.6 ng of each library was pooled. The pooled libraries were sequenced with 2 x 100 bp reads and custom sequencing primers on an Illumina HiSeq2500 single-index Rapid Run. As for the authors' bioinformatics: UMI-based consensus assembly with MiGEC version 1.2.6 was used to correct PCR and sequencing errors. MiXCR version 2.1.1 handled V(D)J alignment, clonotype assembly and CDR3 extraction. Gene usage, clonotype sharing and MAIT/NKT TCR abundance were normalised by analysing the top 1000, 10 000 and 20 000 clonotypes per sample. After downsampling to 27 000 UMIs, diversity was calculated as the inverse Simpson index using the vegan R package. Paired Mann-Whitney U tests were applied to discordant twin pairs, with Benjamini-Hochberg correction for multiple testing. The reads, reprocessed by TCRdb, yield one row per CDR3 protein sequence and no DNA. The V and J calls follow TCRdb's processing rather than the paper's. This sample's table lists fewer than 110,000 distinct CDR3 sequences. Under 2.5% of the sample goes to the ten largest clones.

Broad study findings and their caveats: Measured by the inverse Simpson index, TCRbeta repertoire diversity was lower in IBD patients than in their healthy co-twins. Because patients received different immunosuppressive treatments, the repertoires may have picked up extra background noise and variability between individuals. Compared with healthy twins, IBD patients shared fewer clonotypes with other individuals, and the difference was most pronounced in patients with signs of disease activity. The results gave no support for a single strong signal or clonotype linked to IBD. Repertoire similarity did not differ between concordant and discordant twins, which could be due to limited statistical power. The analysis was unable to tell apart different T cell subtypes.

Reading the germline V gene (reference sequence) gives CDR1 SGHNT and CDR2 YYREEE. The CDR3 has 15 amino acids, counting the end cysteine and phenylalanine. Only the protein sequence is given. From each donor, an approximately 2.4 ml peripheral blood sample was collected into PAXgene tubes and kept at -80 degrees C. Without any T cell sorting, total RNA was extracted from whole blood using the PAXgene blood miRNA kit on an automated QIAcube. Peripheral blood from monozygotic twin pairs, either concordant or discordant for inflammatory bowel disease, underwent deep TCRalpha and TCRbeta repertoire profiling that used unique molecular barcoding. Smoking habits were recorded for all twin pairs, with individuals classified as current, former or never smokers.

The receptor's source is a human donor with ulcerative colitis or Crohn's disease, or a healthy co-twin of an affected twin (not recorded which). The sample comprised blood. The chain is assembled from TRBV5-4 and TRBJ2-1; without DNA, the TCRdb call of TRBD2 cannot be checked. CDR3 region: CASSLPSGRSNEQFF.